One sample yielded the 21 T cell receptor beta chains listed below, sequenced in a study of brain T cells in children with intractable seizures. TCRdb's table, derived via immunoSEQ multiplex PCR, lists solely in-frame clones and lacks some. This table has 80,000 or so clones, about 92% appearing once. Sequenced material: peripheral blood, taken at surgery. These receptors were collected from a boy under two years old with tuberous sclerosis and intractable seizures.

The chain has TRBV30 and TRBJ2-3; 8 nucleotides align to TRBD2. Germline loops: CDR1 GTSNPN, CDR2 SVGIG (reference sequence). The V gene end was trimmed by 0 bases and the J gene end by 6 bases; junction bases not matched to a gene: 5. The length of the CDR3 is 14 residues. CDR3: CAWSVGGTRDTQYF. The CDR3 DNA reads TGTGCCTGGAGTGTAGGCGGGACTAGGGATACGCAGTATTTT.

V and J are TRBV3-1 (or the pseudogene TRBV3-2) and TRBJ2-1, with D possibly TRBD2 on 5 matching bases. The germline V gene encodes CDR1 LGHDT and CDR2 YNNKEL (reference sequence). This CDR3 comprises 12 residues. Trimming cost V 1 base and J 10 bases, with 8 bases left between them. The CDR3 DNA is TGTGCCAGCAGCCAAGCGGAGGACGAGCAGTTCTTC. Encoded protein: CASSQAEDEQFF.

The CDR3 region has the DNA TGTGCCAGCAGTTACCTGGGACAGGGTGAAAAACTGTTTTTT. Its protein product is CASSYLGQGEKLFF. This chain connects TRBV6-5 to TRBJ1-4; 9 bases line up with TRBD1. The CDR3 has 14 residues. Germline values: CDR1 MNHEY, CDR2 SVGAGI. The V segment lost 2 bases and the J segment 7 bases; nucleotides outside the gene matches: 2.

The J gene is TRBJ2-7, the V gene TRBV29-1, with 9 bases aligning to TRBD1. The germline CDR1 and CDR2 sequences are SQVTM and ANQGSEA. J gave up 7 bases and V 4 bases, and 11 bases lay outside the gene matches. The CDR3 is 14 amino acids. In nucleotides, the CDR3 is TGCAGCGTTGTGAGGAAACAGGGGGCGGAAGAGCAGTACTTC. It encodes CSVVRKQGAEEQYF.

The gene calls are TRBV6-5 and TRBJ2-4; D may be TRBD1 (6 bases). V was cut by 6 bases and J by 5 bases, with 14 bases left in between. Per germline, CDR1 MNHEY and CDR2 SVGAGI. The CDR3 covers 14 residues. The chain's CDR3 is CASRRQGNQNIQYF. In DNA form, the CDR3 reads TGTGCCAGCAGAAGGCAGGGGAACCAAAACATTCAGTACTTC.

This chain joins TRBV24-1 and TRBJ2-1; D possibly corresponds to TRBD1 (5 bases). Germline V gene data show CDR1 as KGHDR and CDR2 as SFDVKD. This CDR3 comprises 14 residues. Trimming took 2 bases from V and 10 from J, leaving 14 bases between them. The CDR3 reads CATSDYRKGPEQFF. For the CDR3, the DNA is TGTGCCACCAGTGATTACAGGAAGGGGCCGGAGCAGTTCTTC.

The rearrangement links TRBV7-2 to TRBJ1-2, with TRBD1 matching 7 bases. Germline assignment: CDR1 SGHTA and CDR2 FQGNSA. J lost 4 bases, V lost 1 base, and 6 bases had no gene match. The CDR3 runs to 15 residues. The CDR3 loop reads CASSLVPRDSYGYTF. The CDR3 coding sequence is TGTGCCAGCAGCTTAGTTCCCCGGGACAGCTATGGCTACACCTTC.

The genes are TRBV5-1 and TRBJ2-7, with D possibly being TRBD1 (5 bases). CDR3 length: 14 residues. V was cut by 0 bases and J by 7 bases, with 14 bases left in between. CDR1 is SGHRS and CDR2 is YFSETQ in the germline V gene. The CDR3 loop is CASSLAPTVSEQYF. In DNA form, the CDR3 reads TGCGCCAGCAGCTTGGCCCCGACAGTTTCAGAGCAGTACTTC.

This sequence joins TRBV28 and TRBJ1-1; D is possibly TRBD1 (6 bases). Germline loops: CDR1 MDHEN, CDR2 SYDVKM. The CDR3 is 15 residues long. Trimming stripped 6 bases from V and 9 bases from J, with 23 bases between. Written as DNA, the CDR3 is TGTGCCAGCAGCCCTCCTGAGGGGGTAACAGGTAAAGCTTTCTTT. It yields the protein CASSPPEGVTGKAFF. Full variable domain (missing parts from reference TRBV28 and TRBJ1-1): DVKVTQSSRYLVKRTGEKVFLECVQDMDHENMFWYRQDPGLGLRLIYFSYDVKMKEKGDIPEGYSVSREKKERFSLILESASTNQTSMYLCASSPPEGVTGKAFFGQGTRLTVV.

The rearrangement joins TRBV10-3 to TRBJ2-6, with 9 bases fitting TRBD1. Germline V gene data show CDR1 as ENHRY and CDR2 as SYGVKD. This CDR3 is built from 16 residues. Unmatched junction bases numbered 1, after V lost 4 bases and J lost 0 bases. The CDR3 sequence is CAISADRGSGANVLTF. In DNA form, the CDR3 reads TGTGCCATCAGTGCGGACAGGGGCTCTGGGGCCAACGTCCTGACTTTC.

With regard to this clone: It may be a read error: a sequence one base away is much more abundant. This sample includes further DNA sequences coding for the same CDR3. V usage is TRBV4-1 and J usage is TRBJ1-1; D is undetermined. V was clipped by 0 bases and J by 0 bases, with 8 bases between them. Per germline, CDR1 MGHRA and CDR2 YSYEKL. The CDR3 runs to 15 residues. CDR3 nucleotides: TGCGCCAGCAGCCAAGATCCGTCCATGAACACTGAAGCTTTCTTT. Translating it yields CASSQDPSMNTEAFF.

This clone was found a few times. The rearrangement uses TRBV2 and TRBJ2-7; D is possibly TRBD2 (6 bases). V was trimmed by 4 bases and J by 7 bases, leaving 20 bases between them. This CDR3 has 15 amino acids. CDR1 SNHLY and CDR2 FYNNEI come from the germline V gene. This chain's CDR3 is CASSAEAGKSWEQYF. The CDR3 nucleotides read TGTGCCAGCAGTGCGGAGGCGGGAAAGTCGTGGGAGCAGTACTTC.

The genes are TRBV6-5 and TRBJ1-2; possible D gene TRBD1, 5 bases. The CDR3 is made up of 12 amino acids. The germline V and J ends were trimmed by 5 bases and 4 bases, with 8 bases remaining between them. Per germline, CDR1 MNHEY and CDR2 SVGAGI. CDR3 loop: CASSPDIYGYTF. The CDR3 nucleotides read TGTGCCAGCAGTCCGGACATCTATGGCTACACCTTC.

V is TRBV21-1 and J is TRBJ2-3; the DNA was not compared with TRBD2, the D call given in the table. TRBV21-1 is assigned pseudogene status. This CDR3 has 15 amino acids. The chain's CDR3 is CASSIRGGRTDTQYF. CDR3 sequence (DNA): TGTGCCAGCAGCATACGGGGCGGGAGGACAGATACGCAGTATTTT.

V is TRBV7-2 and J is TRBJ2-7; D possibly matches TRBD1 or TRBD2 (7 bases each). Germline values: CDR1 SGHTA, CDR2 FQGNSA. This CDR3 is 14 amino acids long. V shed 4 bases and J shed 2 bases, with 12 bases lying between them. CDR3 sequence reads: CASSSQGGTYEQYF. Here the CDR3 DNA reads TGTGCCAGCAGCTCCCAGGGGGGGACCTACGAGCAGTACTTC.

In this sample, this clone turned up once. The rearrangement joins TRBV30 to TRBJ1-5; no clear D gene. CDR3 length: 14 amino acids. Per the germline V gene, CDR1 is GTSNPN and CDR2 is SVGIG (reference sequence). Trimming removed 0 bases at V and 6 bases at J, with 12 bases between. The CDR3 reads CAWSVPGYSQPQHF. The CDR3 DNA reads TGTGCCTGGAGTGTCCCCGGGTATAGTCAGCCCCAGCATTTT.

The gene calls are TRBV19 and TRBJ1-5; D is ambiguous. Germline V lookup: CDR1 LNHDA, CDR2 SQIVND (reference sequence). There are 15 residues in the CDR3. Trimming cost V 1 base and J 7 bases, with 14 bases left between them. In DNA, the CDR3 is TGTGCCAGTAGTATAGTCAGAGACTTTGTACAGCCCCAGCATTTT. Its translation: CASSIVRDFVQPQHF.

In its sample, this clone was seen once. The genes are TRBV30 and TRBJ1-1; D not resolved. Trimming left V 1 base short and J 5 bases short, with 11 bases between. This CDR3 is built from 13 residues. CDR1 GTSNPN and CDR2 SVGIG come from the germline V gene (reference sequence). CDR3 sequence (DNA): TGTGCCTGGAGTGACCAGGTCACAACTGAAGCTTTCTTT. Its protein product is CAWSDQVTTEAFF.

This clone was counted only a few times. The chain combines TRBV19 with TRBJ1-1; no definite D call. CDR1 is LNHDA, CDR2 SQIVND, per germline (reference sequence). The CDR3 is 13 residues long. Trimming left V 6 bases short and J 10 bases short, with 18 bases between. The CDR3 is CASSRNLVVGAFF. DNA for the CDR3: TGTGCCAGTAGCCGTAACTTGGTTGTGGGAGCTTTCTTT.

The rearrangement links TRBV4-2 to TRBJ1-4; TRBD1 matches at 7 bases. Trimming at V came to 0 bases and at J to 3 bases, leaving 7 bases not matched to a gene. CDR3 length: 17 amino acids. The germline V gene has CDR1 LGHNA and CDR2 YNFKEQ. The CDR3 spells CASSQENQGGANEKLFF. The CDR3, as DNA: TGTGCCAGCAGCCAAGAGAATCAGGGGGGGGCTAATGAAAAACTGTTTTTT.

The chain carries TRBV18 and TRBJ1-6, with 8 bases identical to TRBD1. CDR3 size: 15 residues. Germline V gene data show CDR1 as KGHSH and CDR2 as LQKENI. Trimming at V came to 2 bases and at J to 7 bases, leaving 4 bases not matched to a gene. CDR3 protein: CASSPATGANSPLHF. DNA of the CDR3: TGTGCCAGCTCACCAGCGACAGGGGCCAATTCACCCCTCCACTTT.